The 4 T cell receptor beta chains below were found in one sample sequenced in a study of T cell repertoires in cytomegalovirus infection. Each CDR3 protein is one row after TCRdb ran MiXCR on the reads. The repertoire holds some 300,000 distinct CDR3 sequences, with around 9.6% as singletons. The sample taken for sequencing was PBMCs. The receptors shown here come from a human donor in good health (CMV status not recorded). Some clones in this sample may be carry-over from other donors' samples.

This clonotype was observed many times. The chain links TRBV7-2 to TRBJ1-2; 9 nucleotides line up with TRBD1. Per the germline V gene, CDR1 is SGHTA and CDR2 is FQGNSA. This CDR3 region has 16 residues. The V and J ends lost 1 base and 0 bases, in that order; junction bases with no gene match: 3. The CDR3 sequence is CASSLVTGGTNYGYTF. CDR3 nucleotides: TGTGCCAGCAGCTTAGTGACAGGGGGTACTAACTATGGCTACACCTTC.

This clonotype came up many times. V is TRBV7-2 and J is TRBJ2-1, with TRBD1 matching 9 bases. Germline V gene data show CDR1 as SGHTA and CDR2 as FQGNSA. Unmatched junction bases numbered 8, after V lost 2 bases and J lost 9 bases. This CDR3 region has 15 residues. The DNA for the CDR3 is TGTGCCAGCAGCTTATTAGGCGCGACAGGGGGTGAGCAGTTCTTC. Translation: CASSLLGATGGEQFF.

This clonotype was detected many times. The CDR3 here is CASSQQTGPRAGELFF. CDR3 nucleotide sequence: TGTGCCAGCAGTCAACAGACAGGACCCAGGGCCGGGGAGCTGTTTTTT. J is TRBJ2-2 and V is TRBV5-6; a weak D match, TRBD1 (6 bases). Germline CDR1 reads SGHDT; CDR2 reads YYEEEE. This CDR3 is 16 amino acids long. Trimming left V 5 bases short and J 6 bases short, with 20 bases between.

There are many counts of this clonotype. CDR3 DNA: TGCAGTGCGAACCCCCGGGACAGGGAAGTAGATACGCAGTATTTT. It is translated as CSANPRDREVDTQYF. The chain carries TRBV20-1 and TRBJ2-3; TRBD1 agrees at 9 bases. This CDR3 contains 15 residues. V shed 6 bases, J shed 5 bases, and the junction held 12 bases outside the gene matches. Germline values: CDR1 DFQATT, CDR2 SNEGSKA (reference sequence).